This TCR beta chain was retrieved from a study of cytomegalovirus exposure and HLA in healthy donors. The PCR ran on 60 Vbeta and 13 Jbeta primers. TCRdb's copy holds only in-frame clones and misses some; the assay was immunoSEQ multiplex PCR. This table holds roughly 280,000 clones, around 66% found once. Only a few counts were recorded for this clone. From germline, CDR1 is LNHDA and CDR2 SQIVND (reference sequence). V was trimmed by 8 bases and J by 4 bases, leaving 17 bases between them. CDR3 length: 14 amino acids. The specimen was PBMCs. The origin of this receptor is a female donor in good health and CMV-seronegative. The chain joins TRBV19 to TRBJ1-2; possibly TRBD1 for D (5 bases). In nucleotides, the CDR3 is TGTGCCAGTGGTAGCCTTACAGGCGTCTATGGCTACACCTTC. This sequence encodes CASGSLTGVYGYTF.